The subject of this entry is one T cell receptor (beta chain). The record originates from a study of identical twins. TCRdb itself ran the 5' RACE reads through MiXCR, one entry per CDR3 protein. This sample has hundreds of thousands of distinct CDR3 sequences, with approximately 24% found just once. Germline V gives CDR1 SGHRS, CDR2 YFSETQ. The junction had 5 bases not matched to a gene; V was cut back by 0 bases and J by 3 bases. This CDR3 is 16 amino acids long. The same specimen was also included in a second study, on T cells expressing NK-cell markers. In that study: It was from sorted CD3+CD56+NKG2C+, CD3+CD56+NKG2C- and CD3+CD56-NKG2C+ T cells that TCR beta repertoires came.

This clonotype was obtained from a woman under 30 in good health. The rearrangement joins TRBV5-1 to TRBJ2-3; TRBD2 agrees at 9 bases. The specimen sequenced was CD4+ T cells sorted from blood. CDR3 residues: CASSLDGSGRTDTQYF. In DNA, the CDR3 is TGCGCCAGCAGCTTGGATGGTAGCGGGAGAACAGATACGCAGTATTTT. Variable domain in full (rest from reference TRBV5-1 and TRBJ2-3): KAGVTQTPRYLIKTRGQQVTLSCSPISGHRSVSWYQQTPGQGLQFLFEYFSETQRNKGNFPGRFSGRQFSNSRSEMNVSTLELGDSALYLCASSLDGSGRTDTQYFGPGTRLTVL.